Listed below are T cell receptor beta chains from one sample, sequenced in a study of cytomegalovirus exposure and HLA in healthy donors. The data were produced by immunoSEQ multiplex PCR, yet TCRdb's version contains in-frame clones alone and is incomplete. The sample lists about 140,000 clones, around 82% occurring once. Sequencing was carried out using PBMCs. All receptors derive from a man in his fifties in good health and CMV-seronegative. Both conserved end residues are part of each CDR3. Each record gives: D gene, J gene, CDR3 length, V gene, clone size, CDR3 protein, CDR3 DNA. The D gene is left open where the match is weak. Clone size is stated in some rows and not others, as once, few, many or a class when expanded.

TRBD1	TRBJ2-7	15	TRBV6-6	NA	CASRPTGTGTYEQYF	TGTGCCAGCAGGCCGACCGGGACAGGCACCTACGAGCAGTACTTC
TRBD2	TRBJ2-2	16	TRBV14	NA	CASSPRPWGGTGELFF	TGTGCCAGCAGCCCAAGACCGTGGGGAGGGACCGGGGAGCTGTTTTTT
NA	TRBJ2-7	13	TRBV13	NA	CASSQSRFYEQYF	TGTGCCAGCAGCCAAAGCAGGTTTTACGAGCAGTACTTC
NA	TRBJ1-6	14	TRBV14	few	CASSRGGVHSPLHF	TGTGCCAGCAGCCGCGGGGGGGTTCATTCACCCCTCCACTTT
TRBD1	TRBJ2-7	14	TRBV6-6	few	CASSDTGTGSEQYF	TGTGCCAGCAGTGACACCGGGACAGGGAGCGAGCAGTACTTC
NA	TRBJ1-1	13	TRBV6-1	NA	CASSEASGVGAFF	TGTGCCAGCAGTGAAGCTTCCGGGGTCGGGGCTTTCTTT
TRBD2	TRBJ2-3	16	TRBV19	few	CASTPFTAGTTDTQYF	TGTGCCAGTACACCCTTTACAGCGGGGACCACAGATACGCAGTATTTT
NA	TRBJ1-4	14	TRBV2	NA	CASIRSQGDEKLFF	TGTGCCAGCATCAGATCACAGGGAGATGAAAAACTGTTTTTT
TRBD1	TRBJ1-1	17	TRBV4-1	NA	CASSPRTGNDMNTEAFF	TGCGCCAGCAGCCCACGGACAGGGAACGACATGAACACTGAAGCTTTCTTT
NA	TRBJ2-2	15	TRBV9	once	CASSDTGSTTGELFF	TGTGCCAGCAGCGACACAGGGTCAACCACCGGGGAGCTGTTTTTT
NA	TRBJ1-2	18	TRBV5-5	NA	CASSLDGPRGNMAYGYTF	TGTGCCAGCAGCTTGGATGGACCCCGGGGAAACATGGCCTATGGCTACACCTTC
NA	TRBJ2-7	14	TRBV6-5	NA	CASSEPHTYYEQYF	TGTGCCAGCAGTGAACCTCATACCTACTACGAGCAGTACTTC
NA	TRBJ2-3	11	TRBV30	NA	CAWSDFDTQYF	TGTGCCTGGAGTGACTTCGATACGCAGTATTTT
NA	TRBJ1-1	15	TRBV7-9	NA	CASSLIESSGTEAFF	TGTGCCAGCAGCTTAATTGAGTCATCGGGAACTGAAGCTTTCTTT
TRBD1	TRBJ2-7	13	TRBV11-2	NA	CASSKGQSYEQYF	TGTGCCAGCAGCAAGGGACAGTCCTACGAGCAGTACTTC
TRBD1	TRBJ1-1	15	TRBV9	NA	CASRPGGGEGTEAFF	TGTGCCAGCAGACCTGGAGGGGGCGAGGGCACTGAAGCTTTCTTT
NA	TRBJ1-2	18	TRBV7-2	few	CASSLLGPRDRSRNGYTF	TGTGCCAGCAGCTTACTTGGGCCTCGCGACAGGAGCCGGAATGGCTACACCTTC
TRBD2	TRBJ2-7	13	TRBV30	NA	CAWSLSGAGQQYF	TGTGCCTGGTCCCTTAGCGGGGCCGGCCAGCAGTACTTC
NA	TRBJ2-1	15	TRBV7-9	NA	CASSLASPYYNEQFF	TGTGCCAGCAGCTTAGCATCCCCCTACTACAATGAGCAGTTCTTC
NA	TRBJ1-2	15	TRBV7-2	NA	CASSRDTGGTRGYTF	TGTGCCAGCAGCCGGGACACGGGAGGGACTCGGGGCTACACCTTC
TRBD1	TRBJ2-7	19	TRBV5-6	once	CASSLVGRVGTGVYHEQYF	TGTGCCAGCAGCTTGGTAGGTCGGGTTGGGACAGGGGTCTACCACGAGCAGTACTTC
NA	TRBJ1-1	15	TRBV5-1	once	CASSLAPTGNTEAFF	TGCGCCAGCAGCTTGGCACCTACAGGGAACACTGAAGCTTTCTTT
NA	TRBJ1-2	13	TRBV28	once	CASLMGSGVGYTF	TGTGCCAGCTTAATGGGGTCGGGAGTTGGCTACACCTTC
TRBD2	TRBJ2-3	14	TRBV2	NA	CASSTSGDTDTQYF	TGTGCCAGCAGTACTAGCGGAGACACAGATACGCAGTATTTT
NA	TRBJ1-1	14	TRBV29-1	once	CSVEVAGEGTEAFF	TGCAGCGTTGAAGTGGCGGGGGAAGGGACTGAAGCTTTCTTT
NA	TRBJ1-1	15	TRBV6-1	NA	CASSEDVYMNTEAFF	TGTGCCAGCAGTGAAGACGTATACATGAACACTGAAGCTTTCTTT
NA	TRBJ2-2	18	TRBV5-6	few	CASSLNRARGILAGELFF	TGTGCCAGCAGCTTGAATAGGGCCAGGGGTATTCTCGCCGGGGAGCTGTTTTTT
NA	TRBJ2-5	15	TRBV5-1	NA	CASSLGWTDQETQYF	TGCGCCAGCAGCTTGGGCTGGACAGACCAAGAGACCCAGTACTTC
NA	TRBJ1-6	14	TRBV28	NA	CASSLTGTNSPLHF	TGTGCCAGCAGTTTAACAGGGACCAATTCACCCCTCCACTTT
NA	TRBJ2-4	15	TRBV27	few	CASRSTRLAKNIQYF	TGTGCCAGCAGATCTACGAGGCTAGCCAAAAACATTCAGTACTTC
TRBD1	TRBJ1-1	15	TRBV18	NA	CASSPGQGRWTEAFF	TGTGCCAGCTCACCGGGACAGGGGCGATGGACTGAAGCTTTCTTT
TRBD1	TRBJ1-5	15	TRBV7-6	once	CASSLDTGGNQPQHF	TGTGCCAGCAGCTTGGATACAGGGGGCAATCAGCCCCAGCATTTT
NA	TRBJ1-6	14	TRBV28	NA	CASSLSQYNSPLHF	TGTGCCAGCAGTTTAAGTCAGTATAATTCACCCCTCCACTTT
TRBD1	TRBJ2-7	14	TRBV30	NA	CAWSSGTGNYEQYF	TGTGCCTGGAGTTCCGGGACAGGGAATTACGAGCAGTACTTC
TRBD1	TRBJ2-1	13	TRBV30	once	CAWSEGQSNEQFF	TGTGCCTGGAGCGAGGGACAGAGCAATGAGCAGTTCTTC
NA	TRBJ1-2	14	TRBV5-1	NA	CASSLGGQEGGYTF	TGCGCCAGCAGCTTGGGAGGGCAGGAAGGGGGCTACACCTTC
TRBD1	TRBJ2-7	15	TRBV4-1	NA	CASSQGPGQEGEQYF	TGCGCCAGCAGCCAAGGGCCGGGACAGGAGGGCGAGCAGTACTTC
TRBD2	TRBJ2-2	16	TRBV2	once	CASSERGTRDTGELFF	TGTGCCAGCAGTGAAAGGGGGACTAGGGACACCGGGGAGCTGTTTTTT
NA	TRBJ1-3	13	TRBV19	NA	CASSMAAGNTIYF	TGTGCCAGTAGTATGGCAGCTGGAAACACCATATATTTT
NA	TRBJ1-5	15	TRBV7-8	NA	CASSLGQGLAQPQHF	TGTGCCAGCAGCTTAGGTCAGGGGTTGGCTCAGCCCCAGCATTTT